This TCR beta chain was profiled in a study of response to subunit inactivated influenza vaccine. Study findings and constraints: The authors suggested that few new T cells are recruited per seasonal influenza vaccination.

This clonotype was found many times. Its antigen is undetermined. TCRdb reprocessed the RT-PCR reads via MiXCR and lists one record per CDR3 protein. The data show roughly 170,000 distinct CDR3 sequences, around 9% seen once. V lost 3 bases to trimming and J lost 2 bases; unmatched junction nucleotides: 5. Germline CDR1 reads SGHDT; CDR2 reads YYEEEE. The length of the CDR3 is 14 residues. This clonotype originated in a man aged 50 to 59 who received an inactivated influenza vaccine. The gene calls are TRBV5-6 and TRBJ2-7, with 7 nucleotides matching TRBD1. The sequencing here drew on non-naive T cells sorted from PBMCs, taken on the day of vaccination. The CDR3 reads CASSYSGTAYEQYF. For the CDR3, the DNA is TGTGCCAGCAGCTACTCCGGGACAGCCTACGAGCAGTACTTC.